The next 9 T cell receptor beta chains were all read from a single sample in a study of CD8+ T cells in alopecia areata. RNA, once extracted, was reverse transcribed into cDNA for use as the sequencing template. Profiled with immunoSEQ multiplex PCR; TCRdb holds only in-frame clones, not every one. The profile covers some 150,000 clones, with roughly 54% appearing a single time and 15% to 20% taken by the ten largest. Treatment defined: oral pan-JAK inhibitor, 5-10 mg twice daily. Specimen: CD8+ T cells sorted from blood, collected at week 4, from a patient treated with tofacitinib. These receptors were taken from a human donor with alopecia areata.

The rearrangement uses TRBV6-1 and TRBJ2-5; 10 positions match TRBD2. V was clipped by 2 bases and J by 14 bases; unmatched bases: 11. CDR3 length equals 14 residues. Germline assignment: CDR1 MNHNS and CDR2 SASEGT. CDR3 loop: CASSESGGASPGYF. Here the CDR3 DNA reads TGTGCCAGCAGTGAAAGCGGGGGGGCCTCGCCCGGCTACTTC.

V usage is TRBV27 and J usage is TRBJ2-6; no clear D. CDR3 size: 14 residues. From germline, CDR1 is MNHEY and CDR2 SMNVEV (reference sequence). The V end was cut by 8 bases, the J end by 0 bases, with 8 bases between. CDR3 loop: CASLSSSGANVLTF. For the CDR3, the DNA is TGTGCCAGCCTTAGCAGCTCTGGGGCCAACGTCCTGACTTTC.

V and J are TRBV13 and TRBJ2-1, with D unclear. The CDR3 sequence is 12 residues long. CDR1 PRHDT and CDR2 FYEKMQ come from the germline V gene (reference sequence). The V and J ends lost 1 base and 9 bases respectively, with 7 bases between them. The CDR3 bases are TGTGCCAGCAGCTTAGATCGCGGTGAGCAGTTCTTC. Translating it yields CASSLDRGEQFF. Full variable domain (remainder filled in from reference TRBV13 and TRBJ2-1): AAGVIQSPRHLIKEKRETATLKCYPIPRHDTVYWYQQGPGQDPQFLISFYEKMQSDKGSIPDRFSAQQFSDYHSELNMSSLELGDSALYFCASSLDRGEQFFGPGTRLTVL.

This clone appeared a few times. CDR3 loop: CSVATLGGELFF. The CDR3 coding sequence is TGCAGCGTTGCTACCCTGGGAGGGGAGCTGTTTTTT. The rearrangement links TRBV29-1 to TRBJ2-2, with D uncertain. This CDR3 has 12 amino acids. Trimming took off 4 bases at V and 8 bases at J, with 11 bases between the two ends. Germline V CDR1 and CDR2: SQVTM, ANQGSEA.

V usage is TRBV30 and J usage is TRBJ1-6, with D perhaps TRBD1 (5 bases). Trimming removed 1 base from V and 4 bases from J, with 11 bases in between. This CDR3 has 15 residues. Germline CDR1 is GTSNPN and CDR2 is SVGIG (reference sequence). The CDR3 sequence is CAWSDSGRYNSPLHF. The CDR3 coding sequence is TGTGCCTGGAGTGACTCGGGACGGTATAATTCACCCCTCCACTTT.

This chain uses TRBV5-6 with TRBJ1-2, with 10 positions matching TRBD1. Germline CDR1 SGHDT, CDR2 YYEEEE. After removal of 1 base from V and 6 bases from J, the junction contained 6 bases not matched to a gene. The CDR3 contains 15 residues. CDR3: CASSLWGQGIHGYTF. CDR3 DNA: TGTGCCAGCAGCTTGTGGGGACAGGGGATACATGGCTACACCTTC.

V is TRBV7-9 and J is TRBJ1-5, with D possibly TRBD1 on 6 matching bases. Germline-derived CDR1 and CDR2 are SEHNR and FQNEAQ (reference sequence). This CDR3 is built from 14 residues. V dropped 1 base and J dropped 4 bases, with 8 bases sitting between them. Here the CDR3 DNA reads TGTGCCAGCAGCTTAGGAGGGACAAATCAGCCCCAGCATTTT. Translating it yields CASSLGGTNQPQHF. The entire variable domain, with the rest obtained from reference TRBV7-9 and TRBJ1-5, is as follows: DTGVSQNPRHKITKRGQNVTFRCDPISEHNRLYWYRQTLGQGPEFLTYFQNEAQLEKSRLLSDRFSAERPKGSFSTLEIQRTEQGDSAMYLCASSLGGTNQPQHFGDGTRLSIL.

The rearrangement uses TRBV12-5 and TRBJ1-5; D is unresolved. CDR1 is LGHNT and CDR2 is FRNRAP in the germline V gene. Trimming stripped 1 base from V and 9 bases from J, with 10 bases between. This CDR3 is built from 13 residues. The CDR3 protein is CASGLGPSGPQHF. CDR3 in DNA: TGTGCTAGTGGTTTGGGTCCGAGTGGGCCCCAGCATTTT.

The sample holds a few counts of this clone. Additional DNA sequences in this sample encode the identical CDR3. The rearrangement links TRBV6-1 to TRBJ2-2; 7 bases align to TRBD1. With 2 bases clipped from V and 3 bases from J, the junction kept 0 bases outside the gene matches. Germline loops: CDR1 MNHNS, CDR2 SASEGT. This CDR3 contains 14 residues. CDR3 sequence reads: CASSEQGDTGELFF. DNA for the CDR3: TGTGCCAGCAGTGAACAGGGGGACACCGGGGAGCTGTTTTTT.